This T cell receptor beta chain is drawn from a study of blood T cell repertoires in COVID-19. The protocol was immunoSEQ multiplex PCR, while the TCRdb copy is restricted to in-frame clones and leaves out a portion. Of hundreds of thousands of clones in the sample, around 89% were seen once. Source material: PBMCs or T cells enriched from blood (not recorded which). The sequence derives from a middle-aged man who had recovered from COVID-19.

The CDR3: CASSEGQGGGYTF. Here the CDR3 DNA reads TGTGCCAGCAGCGAAGGACAGGGAGGAGGCTACACCTTC. This chain connects TRBV6-4 to TRBJ1-2; 8 bases agree with TRBD1. J was trimmed by 8 bases and V by 6 bases; bases with no gene match: 8. CDR3 size: 13 residues. Germline V gene lookup returns CDR1 MRHNA and CDR2 SNTAGT.